This T cell receptor (beta chain) derives from a study of cytomegalovirus exposure and HLA in healthy donors (dated by TCRdb to about 2017). Background on the whole study: According to an earlier analysis of a few hundred of the donors, about 179 million T cells yielded 90 million to 140 million unique TCR beta sequences and about 300 Gb of sequence data. Roughly 310 gigabases of sequencing data and approximately 85 million unique TCR sequences were included in an early release covering 550 to 800 HLA-typed donors. Every repertoire in the discovery cohort had been generated on one and the same sequencing platform. HLA typing included class I and class II loci at four-digit resolution. An earlier analysis of approximately 640 of the donors applied high-throughput TCR beta sequencing to assess whether each TCR beta V gene segment acted as functional or pseudogenic. A handful of DR-DQ haplotypes were handled as single units for association and clustering because linkage in the cohort was strong. On average, approximately 250,000 unique TCR beta nucleotide sequences were sequenced per donor among 350 to 400 genotyped donors of the cohort, with 15% to 20% of those sequences being non-productive. A later analysis re-analyzed previously published TCR beta repertoires from approximately 700 donors and added high-resolution HLA genotyping to study TCR occurrence patterns. Among the approximately 420 genotyped donors, around 81% belonged to the genetic ancestry cluster associated with self-reported Caucasian donors. Typing coverage varied by locus: about 620-630 donors for A, B, C, DRB1 and DQB1; 522 for DQA1; about 570 for DPA1; fewer than 480 for DPB1. A later genetic analysis used genome-wide SNP genotypes for about three fifths of the 666 donors, treating that subset as a discovery cohort. Rather than using new phenotypic data, the later analysis identified candidate immune exposures from TCR beta sequences and from how often those sequences occurred across donors. In addition to the first cohort of several hundred subjects, a separate validation cohort of under 150 different subjects was used. The T cell repertoires of roughly 660 subjects were profiled by immunosequencing and related to cytomegalovirus serostatus. To predict cytomegalovirus infection status, the study brought together high-throughput TCR immunosequencing, statistical association of individual TCRs with disease status, and machine learning. The study was designed to test whether signatures of past pathogen exposure could be identified by cataloging public T cell receptors. Alongside the repertoire data, information on donor age, sex, ethnicity and CMV serostatus was compiled.

On this clone itself: It lacks a known antigen. No much larger clone exists at a distance of one base, and base qualities are not known.

CDR1 MNHNY and CDR2 SVGAGI were looked up in the germline V gene (reference sequence). Including the terminal cysteine and phenylalanine, the CDR3 comprises 15 residues. Just CDR3 DNA is preserved here, 45 bases in frame from base 1. Trimmed from V: 5 bases; trimmed from J: 5 bases; junction bases lacking a gene match: 10. Libraries were built with the immunoSEQ multiplex PCR assay. For the multiplex PCR, a mixture combining 60 forward primers for TCR Vbeta segments and 13 reverse primers for TCR Jbeta segments was used. Amplification of the CDR3 region of rearranged TCR beta genes was performed with a multiplex PCR assay on genomic DNA. The Illumina HiSeq System was used to sequence the amplified TCR beta libraries as 87-base-pair reads. The original methods were these. A later analysis tallied 75 million to 95 million unique TCR beta chains across the 700 or so repertoires, and around 10 million of those chains were shared by two or more donors. Raw reads were error-corrected and collapsed into unique sequences by a nearest-neighbor algorithm in which closely related sequences were merged to remove PCR and sequencing errors. Alignment of CDR3 sequences to IMGT reference sequences was used to assign V, D and J gene segments. Each retained sequence needed at least a six-nucleotide match to both a V gene segment and a J gene segment. A rearrangement counted as productive if the CDR3 had no stop codons and remained in frame with V and J, and every other rearrangement counted as non-productive. Following IMGT convention, CDR3 was defined as the stretch from the second conserved V-encoded cysteine up to the conserved J-encoded phenylalanine. The earlier analysis of 587 of the donors excluded sequences that lacked an unambiguous match to a single V gene segment. An earlier analysis of several hundred of the donors classified V segments as functional when productive rearrangements were above 56.7% and as segregating when the standard deviation between donors was above 5%. A statistical classification framework was built for diagnosing cytomegalovirus status from the catalog of TCR beta chain sequences. V and J gene assignment, in a later analysis, came from comparing TCR nucleotide sequences with IMGT/GENE-DB human TR gene sequences. The TCRdist pipeline was used in a later analysis to assign CDR3 sequences and most-parsimonious VDJ recombination scenarios. In a later analysis, each TCR beta chain was defined by its CDR3 amino acid sequence together with its V-gene family, and reads without a unique V-gene family were excluded. A later analysis removed 592 highly shared, low-generation-probability nucleotide sequences to deal with suspected cross-contamination and a sequencing artifact. For each public chain, a later analysis derived a clonal expansion index from normalized ranks of inferred template counts within each repertoire. In a later analysis, generation probabilities were computed using a VDJ recombination model fitted to out-of-frame rearrangements, and the results were checked against IGoR. In a later analysis, TCR-TCR, TCR-HLA and TCR-CMV co-occurrence was scored with hypergeometric tests, and a repertoire-size bias correction was applied to TCR pairs. False discovery rates were estimated in a later analysis by permuting HLA or CMV assignments 20 times. In a later analysis, co-occurring TCRs were grouped using DBSCAN, with TCRdist sequence similarity added in when clustering inside HLA-allele-positive subsets. For co-occurrence clustering, repertoires with fewer than 30,000 or more than 120,000 public chains were excluded, along with five repertoires with anomalous nucleotide sharing. Held by TCRdb, this immuneACCESS table contains in-frame sequences only and omits some clones. Under half of the omission traces to an unresolved V gene where checked; the cause of the rest is unknown. Clone size and the V and J calls come from that table; the DNA yielded D and trimming. The sample has 200,000 or so clones on record, over 75% of them singletons. The ten largest clones capture about 0.1% of the sample.

Summary of the overall study and its limitations: In a later analysis, the rate of TCR association differed among HLA loci, with DRB1 alleles having the most associated TCRs and HLA-C alleles having the fewest. The authors suggested that the approach could potentially be extended to other disease states and immunological phenotypes. According to a later analysis, parvovirus B19, influenza, CMV and Epstein-Barr virus appeared linked to several top co-occurrence clusters. Compared with equally common non-associated chains, HLA-associated TCR beta chains in a later analysis were more clonally expanded and had lower generation probabilities. Broadly in line with IMGT annotations, most TCR beta V segments showed up in productive rearrangements about 90% or about 30% of the time in an earlier analysis of 450 to 600 of the donors. A further reported finding was that TCR beta sequences accurately predicted the HLA-A and HLA-B alleles for most subjects in the first cohort. In a later analysis, 16,951 TCR beta sequences were associated with specific HLA alleles at a false discovery rate of 0.05. The study gave a list of roughly 150 TCR beta chains associated with cytomegalovirus. The classifier was reported to diagnose cytomegalovirus status with high specificity and sensitivity in both the original and validation cohorts. Only TCR beta chains were sequenced in this cohort, and the absence of alpha or paired-chain data limited detectable features. Some IMGT-functional V segments, including TRBV6-2 and TRBV6-3, could not be distinguished by the 87-base-pair reads and were therefore excluded. Most TCR sequences were seen in very few donors, while some public TCRs were found in many individuals. CMV serostatus was the only immune exposure information available for the cohort. Strong co-occurrence of HLA alleles, especially DR and DQ, made assigning TCR associations to individual alleles difficult. Sequencing depth was assumed to be roughly uniform across donors in the presence/absence analyses, though that assumption may not hold. Compared with the approximately 670-donor mean, donors in an Asian-associated ancestry cluster had fewer N-insertions in productive TCRs, according to a later genetic analysis. In vitro tests confirmed that a few of the cytomegalovirus-associated TCR beta chains recognize cytomegalovirus antigens. Because counts were too low, seventeen rarely observed V segments, including chromosome 9 orphons, were excluded from the earlier analysis of some 540 of the donors. Most CMV-associated TCR beta chains appeared to be HLA-restricted in a later analysis, and the HLA associations seemed to be driven largely by CMV exposure. A cluster of highly shared sequence variants was judged likely to be a technical artifact of the sequencing pipeline. Because some donors lacked HLA typing at each locus, the association tests relied only on the typed subset. V-gene and J-gene trimming of TCR beta chains was associated with a missense DCLRE1C variant in a later genetic analysis, and the association was replicated in an independent cohort. Correlated functional status among segregating V segments might be attributable to linkage disequilibrium, but an unknown experimental factor could not be ruled out.

The cohort consisted of hundreds of healthy bone marrow donors. Cohort members were all nominally healthy when sampled, although unrecorded immune exposures were likely present. The donor was CMV seronegative and was included in the group of about 350 seronegative cohort members. A peripheral blood sample was provided by each donor, and peripheral blood mononuclear cells were used for TCR beta sequencing. Genomic DNA was extracted from the blood cell samples with the Qiagen DNeasy Blood Extraction Kit. Sequences were obtained from PBMCs. This sequence originates from a boy younger than 10 in good health and CMV-seronegative. The chain joins TRBV6-6 to TRBJ2-5; 8 bases in the middle match TRBD2. This receptor has the CDR3 CASSLAGGRRETQYF. The bases are TGTGCCAGCAGTCTGGCGGGGGGTAGGAGGGAGACCCAGTACTTC.